One T cell receptor beta chain is described in this entry. The source of the sample is a study of blood T cell repertoires in COVID-19. As for the study in general: Acute-phase and convalescent COVID-19 samples originated in the United States, Italy and Spain. Sources were T cells, B-cell-depleted T cells, or PBMCs; the material itself was cDNA or gDNA.

V lost 1 base to trimming and J lost 4 bases, with 12 bases between them. The germline gives CDR1 SGHKS, CDR2 YYEKEE (reference sequence). This CDR3 comprises 14 residues. In Seattle, patients joined the study during active infection and were tracked longitudinally. Original processing methods: Reference gene primer amplification gave nucleated cell count estimates. This table comes from immunoSEQ multiplex PCR, and its TCRdb copy is limited to in-frame clones, with some not included. D and trimming come from the DNA, and the V and J calls and clone size come from that table. The sample consists of fewer than 140,000 clones, around 80% of them appearing once.

The specimen was peripheral blood. The chain links TRBV5-5 to TRBJ2-7; possible D gene TRBD2, 5 bases. The source of this sequence is a man aged 80 or over with COVID-19, enrolled during active disease. In DNA form, the CDR3 reads TGTGCCAGCAGCTTGACTAGTTCCTCTTACGAGCAGTACTTC. Translation: CASSLTSSSYEQYF.